The clone carrying this TCR beta chain was counted a few times. Its antigen is unidentified. CDR1 and CDR2 from the germline V gene are LGHDT and YNNKEL (reference sequence). There are 18 residues in the CDR3. J was trimmed by 4 bases and V by 1 base; bases with no gene match: 9. Unique molecular identifiers were present on cDNA, and template switching added a universal primer site. TCRdb re-called the 5' RACE reads with MiXCR, one entry per CDR3 protein. The repertoire holds some 590,000 distinct CDR3 sequences, over 8.5% seen once, with 2.5% to 3.5% in the top ten. This sample stems from a study of identical twins. Points from the study as a whole: With beta out-of-frame sequences, excess sharing by twins was weaker. Possibly, invariant MAIT and iNKT cells partly confounded zero-insertion analyses.

The same sample was also used in a study of yellow fever vaccine responses in identical twins.

Material: PBMCs. This receptor was obtained from a young woman in good health. This sequence joins TRBV3-1 and TRBJ2-2; 10 nucleotides align to TRBD2. CDR3 region: CASSQVRAGGLATGELFF. The CDR3, as DNA: TGTGCCAGCAGCCAAGTGCGAGCGGGGGGGCTGGCCACCGGGGAGCTGTTTTTT.